By sample share, the clone carrying this T cell receptor beta chain is medium-sized. Antigen unknown. This sample was taken from a study of lung T cells in sarcoidosis with Löfgren's syndrome. CDR3 length: 12 amino acids. Per germline, CDR1 DFQATT and CDR2 SNEGSKA (reference sequence). Trimming pared 3 bases from V and 3 bases from J, leaving 7 bases between. MiXCR, run by TCRdb on the reads, gives a single entry per CDR3 protein. The sample has some 21,000 distinct CDR3 sequences, roughly 23% seen once; the top ten hold approximately 0.78%. General observations from the study: Sarcoidosis antigen recognition was only suggested, antigen unidentified.

The genes are TRBV20-1 and TRBJ2-3; D gene unclear. The receptor's source is a human donor with sarcoidosis (Löfgren's syndrome or another form), or a control subject (not recorded which). Sequenced material: CD4+ T cells from bronchoalveolar lavage. DNA of the CDR3: TGCAGTGCTAGGGCTGGAACAGATACGCAGTATTTT. It yields the protein CSARAGTDTQYF.